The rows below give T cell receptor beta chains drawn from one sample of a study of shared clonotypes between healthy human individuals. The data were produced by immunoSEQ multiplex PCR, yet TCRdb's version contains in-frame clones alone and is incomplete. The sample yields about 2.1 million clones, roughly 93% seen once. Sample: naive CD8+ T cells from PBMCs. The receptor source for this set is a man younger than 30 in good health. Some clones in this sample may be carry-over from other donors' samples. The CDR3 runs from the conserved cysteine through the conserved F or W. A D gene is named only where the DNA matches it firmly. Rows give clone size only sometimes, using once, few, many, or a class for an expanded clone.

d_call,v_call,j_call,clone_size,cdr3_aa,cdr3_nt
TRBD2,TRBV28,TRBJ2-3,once,CASSLGGGAGNTQYF,TGTGCCAGCAGTTTAGGGGGAGGGGCAGGGAATACGCAGTATTTT
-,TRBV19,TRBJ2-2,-,CASSRLGREGTGELFF,TGTGCCAGTAGTAGGCTGGGGCGCGAGGGCACCGGGGAGCTGTTTTTT
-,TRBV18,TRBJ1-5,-,CASSPAPDGTYYSNQPQHF,TGTGCCAGCTCACCGGCCCCGGACGGGACCTATTATAGCAATCAGCCCCAGCATTTT
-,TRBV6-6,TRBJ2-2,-,CASSQTGAGELFF,TGTGCCAGCAGCCAAACGGGGGCCGGGGAGCTGTTTTTT
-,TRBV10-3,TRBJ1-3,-,CAISEVATGNTIYF,TGTGCCATCAGTGAGGTGGCAACCGGAAACACCATATATTTT
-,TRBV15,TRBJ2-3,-,CATSRAGDPDTQYF,TGTGCCACCAGCAGAGCCGGGGATCCAGATACGCAGTATTTT
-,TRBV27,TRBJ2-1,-,CASRPLPGDEQFF,TGTGCCAGCAGGCCCTTACCGGGCGATGAGCAGTTCTTC
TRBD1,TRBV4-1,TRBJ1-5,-,CASSQVGGEVQPQHF,TGCGCCAGCAGCCAAGTAGGGGGCGAGGTTCAGCCCCAGCATTTT
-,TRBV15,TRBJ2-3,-,CATSTGTTDTQYF,TGTGCCACCAGCACGGGGACCACAGATACGCAGTATTTT
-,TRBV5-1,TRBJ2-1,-,CASSLAPGAANEQFF,TGCGCCAGCAGCTTGGCCCCAGGAGCGGCCAATGAGCAGTTCTTC
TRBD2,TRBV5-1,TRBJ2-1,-,CASSLQSPSGNNEQFF,TGCGCCAGCAGCTTGCAGTCGCCTAGCGGGAACAATGAGCAGTTCTTC
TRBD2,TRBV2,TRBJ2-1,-,CASSDLWREFVLEEQFF,TGTGCCAGCAGTGATCTATGGCGGGAGTTCGTGTTGGAAGAGCAGTTCTTC
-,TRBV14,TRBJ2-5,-,CASSLQETQYF,TGTGCCAGCAGCCTCCAAGAGACCCAGTACTTC
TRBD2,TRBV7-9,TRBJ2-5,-,CASSFLGPSGSIQETQYF,TGTGCCAGCAGCTTCCTGGGGCCTAGCGGGAGTATTCAAGAGACCCAGTACTTC
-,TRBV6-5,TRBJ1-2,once,CASRPLDEGLGGYTF,TGTGCCAGCAGACCCCTCGATGAGGGCCTGGGTGGCTACACCTTC
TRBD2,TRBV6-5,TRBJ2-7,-,CASSYRLRREDHEQYF,TGTGCCAGCAGTTACAGACTACGGCGGGAGGACCACGAGCAGTACTTC
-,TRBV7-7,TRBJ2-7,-,CASSLGFGRNYEQYF,TGTGCCAGCAGCTTAGGGTTCGGCCGAAACTACGAGCAGTACTTC
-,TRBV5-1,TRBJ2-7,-,CASSPIPARHTHEQYF,TGCGCCAGCAGCCCCATCCCTGCTCGACACACCCACGAGCAGTACTTC
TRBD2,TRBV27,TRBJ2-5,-,CASSGRPGLAQETQYF,TGTGCCAGCAGTGGCCGGCCCGGACTAGCCCAAGAGACCCAGTACTTC
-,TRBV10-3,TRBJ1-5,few,CAISDRTVDSNQPQHF,TGTGCCATCAGTGACAGGACGGTTGATAGCAATCAGCCCCAGCATTTT
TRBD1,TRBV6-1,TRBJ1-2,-,CGSGTVQYGYTF,TGTGGCTCTGGGACAGTCCAATATGGCTACACCTTC
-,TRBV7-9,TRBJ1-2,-,CASSLGRQPYGYTF,TGTGCCAGCAGCTTAGGAAGACAGCCCTATGGCTACACCTTC
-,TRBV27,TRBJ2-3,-,CASSPKLDYLAKGTDTQYF,TGTGCCAGCAGTCCTAAATTGGACTATCTGGCGAAGGGCACAGATACGCAGTATTTT
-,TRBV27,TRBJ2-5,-,CARQPWELTQETQYF,TGTGCCCGACAACCCTGGGAACTGACGCAAGAGACCCAGTACTTC
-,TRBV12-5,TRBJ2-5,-,CASGLGPGETQYF,TGTGCTAGTGGTTTGGGACCGGGGGAGACCCAGTACTTC
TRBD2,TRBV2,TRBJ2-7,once,CASSEAEIAGVFYEQYF,TGTGCCAGCAGTGAAGCGGAAATAGCGGGAGTATTTTACGAGCAGTACTTC
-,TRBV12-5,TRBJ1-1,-,CASGLVDYVPSEAFF,TGTGCTAGTGGTTTGGTGGATTATGTACCAAGTGAAGCTTTCTTT
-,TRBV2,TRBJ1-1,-,CASSDWDFGERGVQAFF,TGTGCCAGCAGTGATTGGGATTTCGGAGAACGGGGGGTTCAAGCTTTCTTT
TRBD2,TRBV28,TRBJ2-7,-,CASSPPGTPGGYEQYF,TGTGCCAGCAGTCCCCCGGGGACCCCGGGGGGCTACGAGCAGTACTTC